These 5 T cell receptor beta chains came from one sample sequenced in a study of persistence of HIV-infected CD4 T cells. These TCRs are of unknown antigen specificity. This was the immunoSEQ version 4 assay in survey mode. TCRdb's table, derived via immunoSEQ multiplex PCR, lists solely in-frame clones and lacks some. The sample yields roughly 20,000 clones, roughly two thirds seen once. Stimulation used about 9.5 ug/mL lysate from CMV-infected fibroblasts. CD4+ T cells upregulating both CD40 ligand and CD69 were sorted as responding cells. Here the sequenced sample was CD4+ T cells sorted from PBMCs after roughly 17-hour stimulation, taken from a patient who received antiretroviral therapy. These receptors were collected from an adult woman with HIV who was CMV-seropositive.

This clone was counted a single time. The rearrangement joins TRBV6-5 to TRBJ1-2; the D gene is possibly TRBD1 (5 bases). CDR1 and CDR2 from the germline V gene are MNHEY and SVGAGI. This CDR3 has 16 amino acids. V lost 0 bases, J lost 8 bases, and 19 bases lay in between. The CDR3 coding sequence is TGTGCCAGCAGTTACTCCACAAGGGGAGGGCGGGTAGGCTACACCTTC. It specifies CASSYSTRGGRVGYTF.

This chain connects TRBV2 to TRBJ1-2; D gene unclear. Germline CDR1 reads SNHLY; CDR2 reads FYNNEI. V dropped 5 bases and J dropped 11 bases, with 12 bases sitting between them. The CDR3 consists of 11 residues. The DNA of the CDR3 is TGTGCCAGCAGTCCTCGGGGAAAGTACACCTTC. Translation: CASSPRGKYTF.

This clone appeared a few times. The chain has TRBV24-1 and TRBJ2-1, with TRBD2 identical over 9 bases. This CDR3 region has 15 residues. Germline loops: CDR1 KGHDR, CDR2 SFDVKD. Unmatched junction bases numbered 9, after V lost 4 bases and J lost 9 bases. The CDR3 region has the DNA TGTGCCACCAGTGAAGGCGGGGGGGCTTTCAGTGAGCAGTTCTTC. Translating gives CATSEGGGAFSEQFF.

The chain employs TRBV7-8 and TRBJ1-1, with D hard to call. Trimming took off 7 bases at V and 3 bases at J, with 12 bases between the two ends. This CDR3 spans 13 amino acids. Germline lookup yields CDR1 SGHVS and CDR2 FQNEAQ. The chain's CDR3 is CASTNGRDTEAFF. For the CDR3, the DNA is TGTGCCAGCACCAACGGGCGGGACACTGAAGCTTTCTTT.

V and J are TRBV4-1 and TRBJ2-1, with 8 positions matching TRBD2. There are 16 residues in the CDR3. Germline V CDR1 and CDR2: MGHRA, YSYEKL. V dropped 4 bases and J dropped 10; count of bases not matched to a gene: 15. The CDR3 here is CASSPIGGGLGREQFF. Here the CDR3 DNA reads TGCGCCAGCAGCCCGATTGGCGGGGGGCTGGGCCGGGAGCAGTTCTTC.